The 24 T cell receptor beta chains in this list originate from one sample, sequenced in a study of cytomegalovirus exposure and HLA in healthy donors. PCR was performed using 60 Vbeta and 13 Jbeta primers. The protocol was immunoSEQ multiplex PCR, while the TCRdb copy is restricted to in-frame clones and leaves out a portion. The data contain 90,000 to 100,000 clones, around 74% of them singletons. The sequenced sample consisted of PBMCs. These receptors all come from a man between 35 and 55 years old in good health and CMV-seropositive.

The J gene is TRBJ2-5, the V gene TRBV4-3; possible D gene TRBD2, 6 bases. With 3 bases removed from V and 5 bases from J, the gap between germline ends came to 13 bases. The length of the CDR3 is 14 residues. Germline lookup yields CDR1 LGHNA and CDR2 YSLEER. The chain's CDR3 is CASSQGTARETQYF. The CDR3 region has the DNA TGCGCCAGCAGCCAGGGGACTGCTCGCGAGACCCAGTACTTC.

The CDR3 here is CASGEGTETQYF. The CDR3 DNA reads TGTGCCAGCGGGGAGGGGACAGAGACCCAGTACTTC. The chain recombines TRBV9 with TRBJ2-5, with TRBD2 identical over 7 bases. The CDR3 sequence is 12 residues long. CDR1 is SGDLS, CDR2 YYNGEE, per germline. Trimming cost V 7 bases and J 4 bases; bases outside gene matches: 4.

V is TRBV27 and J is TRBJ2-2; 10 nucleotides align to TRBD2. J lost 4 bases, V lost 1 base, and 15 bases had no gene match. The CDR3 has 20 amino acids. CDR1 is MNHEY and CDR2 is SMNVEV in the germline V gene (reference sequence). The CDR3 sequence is CASSLYPPGSGREITGELFF. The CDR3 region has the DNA TGTGCCAGCAGTTTATACCCGCCGGGGAGCGGGAGGGAGATCACCGGGGAGCTGTTTTTT.

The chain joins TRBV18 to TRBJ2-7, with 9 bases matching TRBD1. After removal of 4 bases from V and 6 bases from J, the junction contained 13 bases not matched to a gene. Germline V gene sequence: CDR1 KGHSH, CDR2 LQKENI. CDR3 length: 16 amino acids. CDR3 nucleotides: TGTGCCAGCTCACTTTTCGAACCGGGACAGGGCACCGAGCAGTACTTC. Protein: CASSLFEPGQGTEQYF.

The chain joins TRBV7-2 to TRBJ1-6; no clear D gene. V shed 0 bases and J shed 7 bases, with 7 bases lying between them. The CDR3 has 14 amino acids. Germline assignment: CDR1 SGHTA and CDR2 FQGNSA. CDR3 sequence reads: CASSLAGVNSPLHF. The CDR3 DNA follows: TGTGCCAGCAGCTTAGCCGGGGTGAATTCACCCCTCCACTTT.

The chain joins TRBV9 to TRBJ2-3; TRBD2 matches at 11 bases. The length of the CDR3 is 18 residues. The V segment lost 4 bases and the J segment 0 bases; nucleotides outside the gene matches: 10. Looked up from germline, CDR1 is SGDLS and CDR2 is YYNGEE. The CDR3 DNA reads TGTGCCAGCAGCCTCACTAGCGGGAGCCTCTCTAGCACAGATACGCAGTATTTT. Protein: CASSLTSGSLSSTDTQYF.

The CDR3 nucleotides are TGCAGCGTTGGGGACAGGGTGAAGGGTGGAAACACCATATATTTT. This encodes CSVGDRVKGGNTIYF. This chain links TRBV29-1 with TRBJ1-3; 9 positions agree with TRBD1. Losses at the gene ends were 4 bases for V and 3 bases for J; bases not matched to a gene: 7. Germline V gene sequence: CDR1 SQVTM, CDR2 ANQGSEA. The length of the CDR3 is 15 residues. Using reference TRBV29-1 and TRBJ1-3 for the parts outside the CDR3, the full variable domain is SAVISQKPSRDICQRGTSLTIQCQVDSQVTMMFWYRQQPGQSLTLIATANQGSEATYESGFVIDKFPISRPNLTFSTLTVSNMSPEDSSIYLCSVGDRVKGGNTIYFGEGSWLTVV.

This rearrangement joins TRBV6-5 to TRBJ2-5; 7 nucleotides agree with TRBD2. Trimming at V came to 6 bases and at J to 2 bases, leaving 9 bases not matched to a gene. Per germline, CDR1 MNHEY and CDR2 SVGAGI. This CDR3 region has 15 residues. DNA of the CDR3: TGTGCCAGCAGCATGACGCTGGGGGGGCAAGAGACCCAGTACTTC. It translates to CASSMTLGGQETQYF.

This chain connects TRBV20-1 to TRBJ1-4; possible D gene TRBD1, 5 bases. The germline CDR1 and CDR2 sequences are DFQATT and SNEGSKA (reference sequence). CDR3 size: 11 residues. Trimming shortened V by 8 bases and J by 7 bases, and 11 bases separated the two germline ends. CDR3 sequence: CSTRQGEKLFF. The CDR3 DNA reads TGCAGTACGCGGCAGGGTGAAAAACTGTTTTTT.

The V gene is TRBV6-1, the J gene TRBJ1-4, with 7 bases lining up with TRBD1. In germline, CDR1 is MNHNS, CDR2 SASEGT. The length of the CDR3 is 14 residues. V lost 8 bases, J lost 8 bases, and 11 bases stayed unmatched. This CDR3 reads CASRKEQGNEKLFF. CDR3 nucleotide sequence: TGTGCCAGCCGGAAAGAACAGGGGAACGAAAAACTGTTTTTT.

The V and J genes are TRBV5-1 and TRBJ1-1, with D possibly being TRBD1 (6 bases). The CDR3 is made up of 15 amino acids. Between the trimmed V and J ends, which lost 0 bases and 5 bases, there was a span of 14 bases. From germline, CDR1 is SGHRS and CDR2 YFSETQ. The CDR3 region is CASSLVSGAGTEAFF. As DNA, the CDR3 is TGCGCCAGCAGCTTGGTGTCAGGGGCTGGGACTGAAGCTTTCTTT.

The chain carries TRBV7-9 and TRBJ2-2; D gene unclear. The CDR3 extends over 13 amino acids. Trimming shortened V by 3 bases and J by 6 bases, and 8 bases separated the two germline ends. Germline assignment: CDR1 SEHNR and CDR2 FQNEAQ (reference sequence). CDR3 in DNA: TGTGCCAGCAGCTTCACGGTCTCCGGGGAGCTGTTTTTT. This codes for CASSFTVSGELFF.

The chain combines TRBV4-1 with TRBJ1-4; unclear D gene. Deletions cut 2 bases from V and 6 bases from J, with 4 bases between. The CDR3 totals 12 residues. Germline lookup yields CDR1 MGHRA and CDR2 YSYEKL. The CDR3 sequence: CASSQPYEKLFF. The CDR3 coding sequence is TGCGCCAGCAGCCAACCTTATGAAAAACTGTTTTTT.

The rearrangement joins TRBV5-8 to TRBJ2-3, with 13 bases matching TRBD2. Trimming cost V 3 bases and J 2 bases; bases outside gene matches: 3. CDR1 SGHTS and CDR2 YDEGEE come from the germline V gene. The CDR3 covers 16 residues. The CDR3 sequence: CASSSGLAGPTDTQYF. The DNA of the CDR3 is TGTGCCAGCAGCTCGGGACTAGCGGGACCCACAGATACGCAGTATTTT.

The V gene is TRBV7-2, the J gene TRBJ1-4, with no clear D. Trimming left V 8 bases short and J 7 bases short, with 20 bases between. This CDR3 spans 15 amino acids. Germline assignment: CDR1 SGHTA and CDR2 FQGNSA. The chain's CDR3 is CASAPWVGEVEKLFF. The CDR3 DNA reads TGTGCCAGCGCCCCTTGGGTCGGGGAGGTTGAAAAACTGTTTTTT. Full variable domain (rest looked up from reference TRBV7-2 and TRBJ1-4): GAGVSQSPSNKVTEKGKDVELRCDPISGHTALYWYRQSLGQGLEFLIYFQGNSAPDKSGLPSDRFSAERTGGSVSTLTIQRTQQEDSAVYLCASAPWVGEVEKLFFGSGTQLSVL.

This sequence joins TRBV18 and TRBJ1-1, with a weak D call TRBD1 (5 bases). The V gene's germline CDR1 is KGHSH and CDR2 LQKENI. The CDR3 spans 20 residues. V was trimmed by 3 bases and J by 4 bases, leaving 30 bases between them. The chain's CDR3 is CASSPNLRRRAREEITEAFF. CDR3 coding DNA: TGTGCCAGCTCACCGAACCTTAGAAGGAGGGCCAGGGAAGAAATCACTGAAGCTTTCTTT.

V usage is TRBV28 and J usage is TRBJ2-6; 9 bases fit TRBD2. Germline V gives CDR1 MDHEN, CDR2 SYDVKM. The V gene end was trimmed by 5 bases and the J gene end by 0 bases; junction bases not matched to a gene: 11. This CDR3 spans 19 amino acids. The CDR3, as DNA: TGTGCCAGCAGTCTCGATGTTGCTAGCGGGAACTCTGGGGCCAACGTCCTGACTTTC. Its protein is CASSLDVASGNSGANVLTF.

The chain's CDR3 is CASGQGQDEKLFF. The CDR3 bases are TGTGCCAGCGGACAGGGTCAGGATGAAAAACTGTTTTTT. The chain recombines TRBV5-4 with TRBJ1-4; 8 nucleotides line up with TRBD1. Germline V gene lookup returns CDR1 SGHNT and CDR2 YYREEE (reference sequence). Unmatched junction bases numbered 5, after V lost 7 bases and J lost 6 bases. The CDR3 is 13 amino acids.

The CDR3 is CASSSGGFSGANVLTF. CDR3 nucleotides: TGCGCCAGCAGTTCGGGGGGATTCTCTGGGGCCAACGTCCTGACTTTC. V and J are TRBV4-1 and TRBJ2-6; 7 nucleotides line up with TRBD2. The CDR3 length is 16 residues. Germline V CDR1 and CDR2: MGHRA, YSYEKL. Trimming removed 6 bases from V and 0 bases from J; junction bases left unmatched: 5.

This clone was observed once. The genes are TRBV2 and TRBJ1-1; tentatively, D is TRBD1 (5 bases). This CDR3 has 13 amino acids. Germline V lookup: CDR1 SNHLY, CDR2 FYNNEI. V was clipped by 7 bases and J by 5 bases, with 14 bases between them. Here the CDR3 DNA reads TGTGCCAGCATCCGGACGGAGGGGACTGAAGCTTTCTTT. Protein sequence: CASIRTEGTEAFF.

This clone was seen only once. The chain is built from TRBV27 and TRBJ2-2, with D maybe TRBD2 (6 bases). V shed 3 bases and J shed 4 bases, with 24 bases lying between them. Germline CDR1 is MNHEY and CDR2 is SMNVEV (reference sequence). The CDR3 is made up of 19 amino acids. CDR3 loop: CASSLDGTGGWGSTGELFF. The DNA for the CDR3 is TGTGCCAGCAGTTTGGATGGGACCGGGGGTTGGGGAAGCACCGGGGAGCTGTTTTTT.

CDR3 region: CASSQELLYSYEQYF. The CDR3 DNA reads TGCGCCAGCAGCCAAGAATTACTATACTCCTACGAGCAGTACTTC. The chain joins TRBV4-1 to TRBJ2-7; unclear D gene. CDR3 length equals 15 residues. The germline V gene has CDR1 MGHRA and CDR2 YSYEKL. The V gene lost 0 bases and the J gene lost 0 bases, with 9 bases spanning the gap.

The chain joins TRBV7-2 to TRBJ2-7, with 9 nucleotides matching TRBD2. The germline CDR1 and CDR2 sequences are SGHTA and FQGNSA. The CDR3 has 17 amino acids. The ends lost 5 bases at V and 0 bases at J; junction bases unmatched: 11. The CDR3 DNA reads TGTGCCAGCAGCCCCTCCCGTTTTAGCGGGAGCTCCTACGAGCAGTACTTC. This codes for CASSPSRFSGSSYEQYF.

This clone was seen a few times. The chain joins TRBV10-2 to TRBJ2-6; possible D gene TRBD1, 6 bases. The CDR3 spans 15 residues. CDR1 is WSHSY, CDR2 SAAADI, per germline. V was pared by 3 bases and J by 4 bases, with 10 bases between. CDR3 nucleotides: TGCGCCAGCAGTGACCCTGGGACAGGGGCCAACGTCCTGACTTTC. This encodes CASSDPGTGANVLTF.